This T cell receptor (beta chain) was recorded in a study of T-cell reconstitution after alpha-beta-depleted transplantation in children. Overall study findings and caveats: Surviving recipient T cells and thymic progenitors underlay high day-60 TCRbeta diversity in some patients. When one year had passed after transplant, most T-cell counts and diversity came from newly produced T cells. The origin of alpha-beta T cells about two months after transplant was reportedly several hundred expanded graft clones.

The sample holds many counts of this clonotype. The antigen is unknown. Preparation of the TCRbeta library was carried out with unique molecular identifiers. TCRdb independently ran MiXCR on the PCR reads; one entry per CDR3 protein. This sample has more than 25,000 distinct CDR3 sequences, with 5% to 7% found just once. Source: PBMCs, mostly from graft donor cells, taken 180 days after TCRalphabeta/CD19-depleted stem cell transplant. The receptor was derived from a male patient younger than 18 who had a stem cell transplant for acute myeloid leukemia, so the T cells may come from the graft donor.

The CDR3 reads CASSHREVANTGELFF. The CDR3 region has the DNA TGCGCCAGCAGCCACCGCGAGGTGGCGAACACCGGGGAGCTGTTTTTT. The V and J genes are TRBV4-1 and TRBJ2-2; D gene unclear. Germline CDR1 is MGHRA and CDR2 is YSYEKL. This CDR3 has 16 residues. V lost 3 bases, J lost 0 bases, and 11 bases lay in between.